Each of the 7 T cell receptor beta chains below was sequenced from the same sample in a study of CD8+CD57+ T cells in acquired aplastic anemia. It was genomic DNA that served as the template for profiling TCR beta VDJ and CDR3. From the reads, TCRdb called clonotypes with MiXCR, one entry per CDR3 protein. The sample has 150,000 to 200,000 distinct CDR3 sequences; approximately 43% are singletons. The sample was sorted CD4+, CD8+, or CD8+CD57+ T cells (not recorded which) from PBMCs. The receptor set was obtained from a human donor in good health.

The chain couples TRBV7-8 to TRBJ2-3, with TRBD2 matching 14 bases. The CDR3 length is 15 residues. Germline values: CDR1 SGHVS, CDR2 FQNEAQ. V shed 5 bases, J shed 5 bases, and the junction held 3 bases outside the gene matches. CDR3 sequence (DNA): TGTGCCAGCAGCCGAGGGACTAGCGGGAGAGATACGCAGTATTTT. Protein sequence: CASSRGTSGRDTQYF. The variable domain in full, completed from reference TRBV7-8 and TRBJ2-3, reads GAGVSQSPRYKVAKRGQDVALRCDPISGHVSLFWYQQALGQGPEFLTYFQNEAQLDKSGLPSDRFFAERPEGSVSTLKIQRTQQEDSAVYLCASSRGTSGRDTQYFGPGTRLTVL.

The rearrangement links TRBV18 to TRBJ1-5; D remains ambiguous. V gave up 6 bases and J gave up 7 bases, with 16 bases separating them. Germline CDR1 and CDR2: KGHSH and LQKENI. The CDR3 loop spans 14 amino acids. The CDR3 sequence is CASSSSVGSQPQHF. In DNA, the CDR3 is TGTGCCAGCTCGTCCAGTGTGGGTAGCCAGCCCCAGCATTTT.

V is TRBV7-9 and J is TRBJ2-7; no definite D call. Trimming stripped 6 bases from V and 3 bases from J, with 9 bases between. CDR3 size: 12 residues. Germline V gives CDR1 SEHNR, CDR2 FQNEAQ (reference sequence). CDR3 loop: CASRSASYEQYF. DNA for the CDR3: TGTGCCAGCAGATCAGCTAGCTACGAGCAGTACTTC.

This clonotype was seen more than once but under ten times. The chain joins TRBV10-3 to TRBJ1-1, with D possibly matching TRBD1 (6 bases). The CDR3 is 14 residues long. Germline V gives CDR1 ENHRY, CDR2 SYGVKD. V lost 6 bases, J lost 3 bases, and 14 bases lay in between. The DNA of the CDR3 is TGTGCCATCAGGCCAACAGGGAGGGACACTGAAGCTTTCTTT. Protein product: CAIRPTGRDTEAFF.

The genes are TRBV30 and TRBJ2-2; D is ambiguous. CDR3 length equals 16 residues. V dropped 0 bases and J dropped 0 bases, with 11 bases sitting between them. CDR1 GTSNPN and CDR2 SVGIG come from the germline V gene (reference sequence). The CDR3 spells CAWSVRRTANTGELFF. In DNA, the CDR3 is TGTGCCTGGAGTGTACGTCGGACGGCGAACACCGGGGAGCTGTTTTTT. The whole variable domain, remainder taken from reference TRBV30 and TRBJ2-2, is SQTIHQWPATLVQPVGSPLSLECTVEGTSNPNLYWYRQAAGRGLQLLFYSVGIGQISSEVPQNLSASRPQDRQFILSSKKLLLSDSGFYLCAWSVRRTANTGELFFGEGSRLTVL.

In the case of this clonotype: Being one base from a much bigger clone, this may be a read error. The chain couples TRBV9 to TRBJ2-7, with D uncertain. Germline assignment: CDR1 SGDLS and CDR2 YYNGEE. This CDR3 has 14 amino acids. The CDR3 bases are TGTGCCAGCAGCTCCGGTCTGCGCTCCTGCGAGCAGTACTTC. Translation gives CASSSGLRSCEQYF.

The gene calls are TRBV24-1 and TRBJ1-4; no reliable D call. V was clipped by 7 bases and J by 3 bases, with 8 bases between them. Germline assignment: CDR1 KGHDR and CDR2 SFDVKD. The CDR3 extends over 13 amino acids. The CDR3: CATSRVSNEKLFF. CDR3 in DNA: TGTGCCACCAGCCGGGTCTCTAATGAAAAACTGTTTTTT.